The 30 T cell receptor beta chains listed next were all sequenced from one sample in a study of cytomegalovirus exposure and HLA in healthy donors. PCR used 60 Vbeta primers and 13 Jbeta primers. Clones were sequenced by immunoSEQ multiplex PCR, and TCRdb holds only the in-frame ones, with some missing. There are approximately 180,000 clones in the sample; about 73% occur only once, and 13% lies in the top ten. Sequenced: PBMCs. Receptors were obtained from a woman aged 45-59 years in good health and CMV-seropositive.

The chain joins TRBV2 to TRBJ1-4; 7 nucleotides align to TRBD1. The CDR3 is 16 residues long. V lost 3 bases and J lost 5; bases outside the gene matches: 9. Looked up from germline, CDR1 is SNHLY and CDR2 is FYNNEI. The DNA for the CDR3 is TGTGCCAGCAGTGATCCCCGGACAGGCGCAAATGAAAAACTGTTTTTT. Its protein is CASSDPRTGANEKLFF. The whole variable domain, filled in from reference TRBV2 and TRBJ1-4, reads EPEVTQTPSHQVTQMGQEVILRCVPISNHLYFYWYRQILGQKVEFLVSFYNNEISEKSEIFDDQFSVERPDGSNFTLKIRSTKLEDSAMYFCASSDPRTGANEKLFFGSGTQLSVL.

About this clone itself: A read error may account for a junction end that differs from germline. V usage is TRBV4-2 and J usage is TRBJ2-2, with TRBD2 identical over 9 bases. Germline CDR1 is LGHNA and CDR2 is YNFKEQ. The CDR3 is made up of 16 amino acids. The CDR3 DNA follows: TGTGCCGGCAGCCCAGTAGCGGGGGATAACACCGGGGAGCTGTTTTTT. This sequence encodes CAGSPVAGDNTGELFF.

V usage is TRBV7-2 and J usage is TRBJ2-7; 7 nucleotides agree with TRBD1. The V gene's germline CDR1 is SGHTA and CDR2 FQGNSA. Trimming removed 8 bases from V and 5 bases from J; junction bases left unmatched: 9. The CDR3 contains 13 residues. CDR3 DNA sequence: TGTGCCAGCGCCCGACAGGGTTCCCACGAGCAGTACTTC. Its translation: CASARQGSHEQYF.

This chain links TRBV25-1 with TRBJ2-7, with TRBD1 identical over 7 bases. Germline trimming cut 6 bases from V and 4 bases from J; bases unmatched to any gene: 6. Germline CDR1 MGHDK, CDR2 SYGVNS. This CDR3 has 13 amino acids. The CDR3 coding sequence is TGTGCCAGCAGGAGACAGGGAGCTTACGAGCAGTACTTC. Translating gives CASRRQGAYEQYF.

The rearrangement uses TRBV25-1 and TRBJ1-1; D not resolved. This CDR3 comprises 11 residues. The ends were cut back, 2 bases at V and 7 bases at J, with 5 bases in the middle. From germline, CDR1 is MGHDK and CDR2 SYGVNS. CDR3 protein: CASSEGLEAFF. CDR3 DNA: TGTGCCAGCAGTGAAGGGCTTGAAGCTTTCTTT.

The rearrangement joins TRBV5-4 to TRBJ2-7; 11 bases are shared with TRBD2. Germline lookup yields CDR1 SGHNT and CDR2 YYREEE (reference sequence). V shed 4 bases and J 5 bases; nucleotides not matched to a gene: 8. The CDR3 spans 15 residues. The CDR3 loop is CASSPTSGGWNEQYF. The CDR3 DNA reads TGTGCCAGCAGCCCCACTAGCGGGGGCTGGAACGAGCAGTACTTC.

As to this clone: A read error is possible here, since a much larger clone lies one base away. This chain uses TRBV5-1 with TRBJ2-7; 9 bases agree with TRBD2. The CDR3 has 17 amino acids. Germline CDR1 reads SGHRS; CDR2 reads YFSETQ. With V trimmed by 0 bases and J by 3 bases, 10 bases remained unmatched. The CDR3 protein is CASSLGGGGRGGYEQYF. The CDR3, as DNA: TGCGCCAGCAGCTTGGGGGGAGGAGGGCGGGGGGGCTACGAGCAGTACTTC. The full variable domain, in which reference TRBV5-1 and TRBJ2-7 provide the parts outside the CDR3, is KAGVTQTPRYLIKTRGQQVTLSCSPISGHRSVSWYQQTPGQGLQFLFEYFSETQRNKGNFPGRFSGRQFSNSRSEMNVSTLELGDSALYLCASSLGGGGRGGYEQYFGPGTRLTVT.

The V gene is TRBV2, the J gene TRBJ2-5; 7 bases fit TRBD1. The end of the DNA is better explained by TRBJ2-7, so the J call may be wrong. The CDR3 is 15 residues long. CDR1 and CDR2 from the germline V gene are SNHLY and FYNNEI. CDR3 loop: CASSRDRLSSYEQYF. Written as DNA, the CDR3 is TGTGCCAGCAGTCGGGACAGACTAAGCTCCTACGAGCAGTACTTC.

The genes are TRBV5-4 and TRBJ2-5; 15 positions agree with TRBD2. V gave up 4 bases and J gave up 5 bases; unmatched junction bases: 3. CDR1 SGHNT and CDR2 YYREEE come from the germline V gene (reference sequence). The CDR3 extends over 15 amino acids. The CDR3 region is CASSKGLAGGETQYF. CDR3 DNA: TGTGCCAGCAGCAAGGGACTAGCGGGGGGTGAGACCCAGTACTTC.

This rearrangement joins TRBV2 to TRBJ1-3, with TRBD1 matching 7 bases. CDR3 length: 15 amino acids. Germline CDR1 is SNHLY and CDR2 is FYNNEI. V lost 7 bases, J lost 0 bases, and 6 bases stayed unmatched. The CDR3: CASIYDRASGNTIYF. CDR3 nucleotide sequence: TGTGCCAGCATCTACGACAGGGCCTCTGGAAACACCATATATTTT.

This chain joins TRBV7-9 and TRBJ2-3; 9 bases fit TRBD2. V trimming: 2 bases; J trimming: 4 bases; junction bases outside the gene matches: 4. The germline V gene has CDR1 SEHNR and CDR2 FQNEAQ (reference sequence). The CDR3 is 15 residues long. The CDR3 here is CASSLSLAGADTQYF. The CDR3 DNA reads TGTGCCAGCAGCTTAAGCTTAGCGGGGGCAGATACGCAGTATTTT.

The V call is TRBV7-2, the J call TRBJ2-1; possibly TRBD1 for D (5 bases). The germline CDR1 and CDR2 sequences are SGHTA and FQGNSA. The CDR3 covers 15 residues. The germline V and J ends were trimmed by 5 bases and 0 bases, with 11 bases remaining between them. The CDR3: CASSARGFSYNEQFF. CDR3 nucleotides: TGTGCCAGCAGCGCAAGGGGTTTCTCCTACAATGAGCAGTTCTTC.

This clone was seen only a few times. CDR3 nucleotide sequence: TGTGCCAGTAAGCTAAGGGGCTCCGGAAACACCATATATTTT. Protein sequence: CASKLRGSGNTIYF. The chain recombines TRBV19 with TRBJ1-3, with a tentative D call TRBD1 (5 bases). The CDR3 runs to 14 residues. Between the trimmed V and J ends, which lost 7 bases and 4 bases, there was a span of 14 bases. Germline CDR1 LNHDA, CDR2 SQIVND (reference sequence).

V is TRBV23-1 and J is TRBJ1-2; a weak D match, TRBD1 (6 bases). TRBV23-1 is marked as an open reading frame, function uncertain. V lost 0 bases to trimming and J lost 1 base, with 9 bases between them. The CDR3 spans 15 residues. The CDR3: CASSQSTGFNYGYTF. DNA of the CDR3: TGCGCCAGCAGTCAATCCACAGGGTTTAACTATGGCTACACCTTC.

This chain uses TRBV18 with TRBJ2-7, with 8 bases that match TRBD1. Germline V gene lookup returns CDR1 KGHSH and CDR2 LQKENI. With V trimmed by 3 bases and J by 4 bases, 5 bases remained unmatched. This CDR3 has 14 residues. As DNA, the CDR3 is TGTGCCAGCTCACCGATGACAGGGGTATACGAGCAGTACTTC. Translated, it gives CASSPMTGVYEQYF.

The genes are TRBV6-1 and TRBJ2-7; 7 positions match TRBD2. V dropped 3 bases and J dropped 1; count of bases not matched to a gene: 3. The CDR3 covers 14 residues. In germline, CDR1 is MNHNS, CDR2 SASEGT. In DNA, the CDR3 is TGTGCCAGCAGTGACCCGGGGGGTTCCTACGAGCAGTACTTC. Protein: CASSDPGGSYEQYF.

The CDR3 is CATSRDPRGDQETQYF. CDR3 DNA: TGTGCCACCAGCAGAGATCCCCGGGGGGACCAAGAGACCCAGTACTTC. The chain joins TRBV15 to TRBJ2-5; 7 bases match TRBD2. V dropped 0 bases and J dropped 0; count of bases not matched to a gene: 4. This CDR3 region has 16 residues. From germline, CDR1 is LNHNV and CDR2 YYDKDF (reference sequence).

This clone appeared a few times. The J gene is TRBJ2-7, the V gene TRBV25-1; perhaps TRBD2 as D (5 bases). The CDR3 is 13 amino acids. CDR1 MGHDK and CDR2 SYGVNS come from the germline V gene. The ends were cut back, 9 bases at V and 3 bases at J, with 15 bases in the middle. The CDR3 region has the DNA TGTGCCAGTTCTGGTGCCGGGAACTACGAGCAGTACTTC. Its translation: CASSGAGNYEQYF.

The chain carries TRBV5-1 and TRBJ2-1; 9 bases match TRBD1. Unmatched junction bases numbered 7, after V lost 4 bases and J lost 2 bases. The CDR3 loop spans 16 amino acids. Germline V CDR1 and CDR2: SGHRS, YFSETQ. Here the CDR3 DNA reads TGCGCCAGCAGCCCAGCGACAGGGGGAGCCTACAATGAGCAGTTCTTC. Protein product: CASSPATGGAYNEQFF. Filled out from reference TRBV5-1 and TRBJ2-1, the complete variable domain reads KAGVTQTPRYLIKTRGQQVTLSCSPISGHRSVSWYQQTPGQGLQFLFEYFSETQRNKGNFPGRFSGRQFSNSRSEMNVSTLELGDSALYLCASSPATGGAYNEQFFGPGTRLTVL.

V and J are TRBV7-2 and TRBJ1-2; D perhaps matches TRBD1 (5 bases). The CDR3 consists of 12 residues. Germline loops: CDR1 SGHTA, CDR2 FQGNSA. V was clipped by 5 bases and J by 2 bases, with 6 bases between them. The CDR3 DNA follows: TGTGCCAGCAGCCAGGGAAACTATGGCTACACCTTC. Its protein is CASSQGNYGYTF.

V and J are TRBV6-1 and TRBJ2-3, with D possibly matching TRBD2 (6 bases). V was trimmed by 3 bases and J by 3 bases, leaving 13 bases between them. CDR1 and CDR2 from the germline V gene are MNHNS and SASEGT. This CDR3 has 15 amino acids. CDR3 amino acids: CASSDGTASTDTQYF. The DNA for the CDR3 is TGTGCCAGCAGTGACGGGACTGCCTCGACAGATACGCAGTATTTT.

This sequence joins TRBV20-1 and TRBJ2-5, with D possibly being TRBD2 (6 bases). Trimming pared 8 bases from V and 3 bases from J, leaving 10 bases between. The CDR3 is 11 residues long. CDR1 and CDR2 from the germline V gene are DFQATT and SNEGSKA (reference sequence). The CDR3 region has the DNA TGCAGTTACGGGACTGAAGAGACCCAGTACTTC. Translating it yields CSYGTEETQYF.

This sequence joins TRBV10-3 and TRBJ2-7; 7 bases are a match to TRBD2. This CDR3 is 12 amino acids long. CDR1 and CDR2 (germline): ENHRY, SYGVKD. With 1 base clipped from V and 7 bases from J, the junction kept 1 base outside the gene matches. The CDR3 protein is CAISELGGEQYF. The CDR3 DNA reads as TGTGCCATCAGTGAGTTGGGGGGGGAGCAGTACTTC.

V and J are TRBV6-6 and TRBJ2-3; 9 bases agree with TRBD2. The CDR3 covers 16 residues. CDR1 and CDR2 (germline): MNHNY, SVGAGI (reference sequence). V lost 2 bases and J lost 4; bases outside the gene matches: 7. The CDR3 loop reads CASSYLRGGGSDTQYF. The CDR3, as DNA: TGTGCCAGCAGTTACCTGCGCGGGGGGGGGTCAGATACGCAGTATTTT.

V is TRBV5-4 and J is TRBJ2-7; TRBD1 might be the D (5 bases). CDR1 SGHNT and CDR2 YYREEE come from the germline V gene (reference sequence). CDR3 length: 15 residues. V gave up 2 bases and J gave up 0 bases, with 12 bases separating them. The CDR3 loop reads CASSFGAGSSYEQYF. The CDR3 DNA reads TGTGCCAGCAGCTTTGGGGCAGGCAGCTCCTACGAGCAGTACTTC.

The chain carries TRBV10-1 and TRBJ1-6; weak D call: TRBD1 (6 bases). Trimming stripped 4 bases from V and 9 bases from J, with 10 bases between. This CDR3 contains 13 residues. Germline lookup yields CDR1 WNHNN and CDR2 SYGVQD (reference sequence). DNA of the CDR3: TGCGCCAGCAGTGCAGGGGCCTTTTCACCCCTCCACTTT. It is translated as CASSAGAFSPLHF.

CDR3 residues: CASSSAWADYEQYF. CDR3 coding DNA: TGTGCCAGCAGCTCGGCGTGGGCAGACTACGAGCAGTACTTC. This chain joins TRBV7-9 and TRBJ2-7; D uncertain. V was cut by 4 bases and J by 3 bases, with 13 bases left in between. The germline V gene has CDR1 SEHNR and CDR2 FQNEAQ (reference sequence). This CDR3 contains 14 residues.

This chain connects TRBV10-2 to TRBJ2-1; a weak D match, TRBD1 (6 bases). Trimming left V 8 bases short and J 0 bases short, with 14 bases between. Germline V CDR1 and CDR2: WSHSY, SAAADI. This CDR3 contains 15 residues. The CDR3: CASGGQGSSYNEQFF. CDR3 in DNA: TGCGCCAGCGGCGGTCAGGGGAGCTCCTACAATGAGCAGTTCTTC.

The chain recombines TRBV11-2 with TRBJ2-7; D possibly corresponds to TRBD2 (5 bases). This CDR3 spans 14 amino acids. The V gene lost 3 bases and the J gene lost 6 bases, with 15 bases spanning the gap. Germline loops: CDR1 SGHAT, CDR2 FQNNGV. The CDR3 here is CASSLVEGRAEQYF. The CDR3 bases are TGTGCCAGCAGCTTGGTTGAGGGTAGGGCCGAGCAGTACTTC.

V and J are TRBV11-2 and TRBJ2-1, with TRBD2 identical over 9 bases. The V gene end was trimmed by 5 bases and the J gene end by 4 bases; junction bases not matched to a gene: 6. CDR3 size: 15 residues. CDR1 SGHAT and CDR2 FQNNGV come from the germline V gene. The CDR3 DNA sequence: TGTGCCAGCAGCATCCGACTAGCGGAATACAATGAGCAGTTCTTC. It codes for CASSIRLAEYNEQFF.